A single T cell receptor beta chain is shown here with its context. Per the original data handling: Counts of nucleated cells, estimated from reference gene primer amplification, were obtained. Produced via immunoSEQ multiplex PCR; TCRdb's table is partial and in-frame only. V, J and clone size derive from that table, while D and trimming were established from the DNA sequence. The sample contains more than 95,000 clones, 81% of which appear only once. The source of the sample is a study of blood T cell repertoires in COVID-19. Whole-study context: The origin of the acute and convalescent COVID-19 samples was the United States, Italy and Spain. Sources were T cells, B-cell-depleted T cells, or PBMCs; the material itself was cDNA or gDNA.

V lost 6 bases, J lost 8 bases, and 2 bases stayed unmatched. From germline, CDR1 is SNHLY and CDR2 FYNNEI. The CDR3 is 12 residues long. V gene TRBV2 combines with J gene TRBJ1-4, with TRBD1 matching over 8 bases. Sample: peripheral blood. This receptor was taken from a man aged 80 or over with acute or convalescent COVID-19. CDR3 sequence reads: CASRRQGEKLFF. The CDR3 DNA reads TGTGCCAGCAGGAGACAGGGGGAAAAACTGTTTTTT.